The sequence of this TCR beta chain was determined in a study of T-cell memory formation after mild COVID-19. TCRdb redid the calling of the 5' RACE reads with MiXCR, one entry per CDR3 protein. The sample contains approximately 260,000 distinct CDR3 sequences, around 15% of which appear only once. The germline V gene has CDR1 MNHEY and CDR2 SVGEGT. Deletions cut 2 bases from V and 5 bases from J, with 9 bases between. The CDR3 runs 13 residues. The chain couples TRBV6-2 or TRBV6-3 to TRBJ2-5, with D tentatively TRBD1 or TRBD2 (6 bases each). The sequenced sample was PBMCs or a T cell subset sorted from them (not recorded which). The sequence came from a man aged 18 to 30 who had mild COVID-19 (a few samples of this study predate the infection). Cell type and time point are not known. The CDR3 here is CASSYGGRETQYF. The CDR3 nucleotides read TGTGCCAGCAGTTACGGGGGGCGGGAGACCCAGTACTTC.